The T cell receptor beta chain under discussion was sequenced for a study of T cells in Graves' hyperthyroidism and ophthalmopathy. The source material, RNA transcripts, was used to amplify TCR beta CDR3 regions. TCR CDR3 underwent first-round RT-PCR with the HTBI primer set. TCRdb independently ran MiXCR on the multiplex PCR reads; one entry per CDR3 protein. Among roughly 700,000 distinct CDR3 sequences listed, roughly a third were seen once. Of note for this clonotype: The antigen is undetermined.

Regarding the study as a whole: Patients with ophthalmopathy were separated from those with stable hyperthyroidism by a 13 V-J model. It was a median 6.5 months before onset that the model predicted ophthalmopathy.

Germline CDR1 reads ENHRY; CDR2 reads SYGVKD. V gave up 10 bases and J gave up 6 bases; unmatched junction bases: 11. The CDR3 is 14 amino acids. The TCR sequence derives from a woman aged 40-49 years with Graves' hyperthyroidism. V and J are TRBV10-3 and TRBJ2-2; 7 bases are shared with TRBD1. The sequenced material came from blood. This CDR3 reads CASIMTGLAGELFF. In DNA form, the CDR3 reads TGTGCCAGCATTATGACAGGGTTGGCCGGGGAGCTGTTTTTT.